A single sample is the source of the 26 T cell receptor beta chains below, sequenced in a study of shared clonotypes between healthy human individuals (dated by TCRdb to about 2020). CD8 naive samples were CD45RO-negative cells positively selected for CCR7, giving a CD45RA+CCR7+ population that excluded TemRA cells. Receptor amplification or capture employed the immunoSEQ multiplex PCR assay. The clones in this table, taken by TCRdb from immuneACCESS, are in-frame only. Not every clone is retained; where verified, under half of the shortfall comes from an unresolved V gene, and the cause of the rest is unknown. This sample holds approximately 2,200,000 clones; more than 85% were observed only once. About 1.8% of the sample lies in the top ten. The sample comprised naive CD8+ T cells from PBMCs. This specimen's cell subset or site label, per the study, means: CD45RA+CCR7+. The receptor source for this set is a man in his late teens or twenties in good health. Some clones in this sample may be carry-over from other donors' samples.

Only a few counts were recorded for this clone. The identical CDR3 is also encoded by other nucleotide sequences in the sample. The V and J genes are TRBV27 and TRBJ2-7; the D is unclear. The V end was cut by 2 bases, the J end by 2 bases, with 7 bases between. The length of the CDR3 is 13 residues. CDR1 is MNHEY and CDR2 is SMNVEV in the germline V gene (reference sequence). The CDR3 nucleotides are TGTGCCAGCAGTTTAGGCAGTACCTACGAGCAGTACTTC. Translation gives CASSLGSTYEQYF.

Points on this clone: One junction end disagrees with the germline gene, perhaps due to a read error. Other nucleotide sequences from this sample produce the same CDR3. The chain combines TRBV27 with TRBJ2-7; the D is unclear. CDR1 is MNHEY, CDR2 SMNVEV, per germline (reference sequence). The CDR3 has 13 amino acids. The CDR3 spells CASSFHGSYEQYF. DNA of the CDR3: TGTGCCAGCAGTTTCCATGGTTCCTATGAGCAGTACTTC.

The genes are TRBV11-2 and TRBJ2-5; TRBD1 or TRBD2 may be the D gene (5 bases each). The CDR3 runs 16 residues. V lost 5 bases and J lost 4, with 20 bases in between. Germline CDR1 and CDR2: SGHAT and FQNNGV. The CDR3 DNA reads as TGTGCCAGCAGCCGTCGGGACGGCGAGCCCGGAGAGACCCAGTACTTC. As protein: CASSRRDGEPGETQYF.

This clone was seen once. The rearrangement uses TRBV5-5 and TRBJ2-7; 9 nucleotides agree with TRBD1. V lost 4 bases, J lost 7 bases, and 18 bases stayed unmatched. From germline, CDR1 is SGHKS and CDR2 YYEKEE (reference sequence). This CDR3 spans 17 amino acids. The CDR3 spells CASSALGAGTGLWEQYF. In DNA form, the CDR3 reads TGTGCCAGCAGCGCCCTAGGTGCCGGGACAGGGCTCTGGGAGCAGTACTTC.

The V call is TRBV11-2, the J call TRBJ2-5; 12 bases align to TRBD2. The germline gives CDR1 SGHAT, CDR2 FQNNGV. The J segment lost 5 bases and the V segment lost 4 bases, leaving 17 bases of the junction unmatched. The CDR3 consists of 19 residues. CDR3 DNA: TGTGCCAGCAGCTCCTCTTCTAGCGGGAGGGCCAGGGGTTGGGAGACCCAGTACTTC. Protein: CASSSSSSGRARGWETQYF.

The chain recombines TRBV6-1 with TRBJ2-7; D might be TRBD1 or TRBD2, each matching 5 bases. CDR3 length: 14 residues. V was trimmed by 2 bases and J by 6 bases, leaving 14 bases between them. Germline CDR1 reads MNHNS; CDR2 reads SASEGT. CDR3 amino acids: CASSESIEGLEQYF. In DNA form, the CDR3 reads TGTGCCAGCAGTGAATCAATAGAGGGGCTCGAGCAGTACTTC.

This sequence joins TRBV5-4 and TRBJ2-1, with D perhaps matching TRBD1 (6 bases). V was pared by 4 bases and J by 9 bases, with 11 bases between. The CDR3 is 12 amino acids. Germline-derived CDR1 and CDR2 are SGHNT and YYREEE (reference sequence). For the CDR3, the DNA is TGTGCCAGCAGCCTAGGGACAACTGAGCAGTTCTTC. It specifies CASSLGTTEQFF.

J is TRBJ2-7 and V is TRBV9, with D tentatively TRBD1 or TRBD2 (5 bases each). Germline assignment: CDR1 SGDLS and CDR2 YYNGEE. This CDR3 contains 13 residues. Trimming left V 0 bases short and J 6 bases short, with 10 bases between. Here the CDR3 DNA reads TGTGCCAGCAGCGTAGCTATCGGGGCCGAGCAGTACTTC. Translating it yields CASSVAIGAEQYF.

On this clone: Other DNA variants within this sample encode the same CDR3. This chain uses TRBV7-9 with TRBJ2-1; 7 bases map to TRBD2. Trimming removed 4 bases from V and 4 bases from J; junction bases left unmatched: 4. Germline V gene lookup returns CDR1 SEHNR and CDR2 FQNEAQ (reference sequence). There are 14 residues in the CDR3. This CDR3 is CASSSGLSYNEQFF. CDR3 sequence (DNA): TGTGCCAGCAGCTCGGGACTAAGTTACAATGAGCAGTTCTTC.

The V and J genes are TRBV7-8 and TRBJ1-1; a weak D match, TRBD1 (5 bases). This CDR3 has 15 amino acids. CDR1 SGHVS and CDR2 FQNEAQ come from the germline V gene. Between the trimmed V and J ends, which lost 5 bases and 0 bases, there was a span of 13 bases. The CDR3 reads CASSPAGRLNTEAFF. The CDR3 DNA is TGTGCCAGCAGCCCCGCGGGACGGCTGAACACTGAAGCTTTCTTT.

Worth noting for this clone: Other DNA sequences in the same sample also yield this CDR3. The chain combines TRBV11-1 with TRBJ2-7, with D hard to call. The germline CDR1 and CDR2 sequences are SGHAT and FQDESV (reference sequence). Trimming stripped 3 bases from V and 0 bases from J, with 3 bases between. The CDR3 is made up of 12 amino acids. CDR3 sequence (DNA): TGTGCCAGCAGCTTGACCTCCTACGAGCAGTACTTC. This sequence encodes CASSLTSYEQYF.

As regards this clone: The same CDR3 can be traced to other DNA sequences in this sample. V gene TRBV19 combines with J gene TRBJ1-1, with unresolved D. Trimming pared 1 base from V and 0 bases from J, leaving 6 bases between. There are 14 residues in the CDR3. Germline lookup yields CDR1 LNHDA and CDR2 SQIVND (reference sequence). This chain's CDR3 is CASSIGLLNTEAFF. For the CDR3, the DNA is TGTGCCAGTAGTATAGGTCTTCTGAACACTGAAGCTTTCTTT. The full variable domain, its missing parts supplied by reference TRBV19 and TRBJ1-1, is DGGITQSPKYLFRKEGQNVTLSCEQNLNHDAMYWYRQDPGQGLRLIYYSQIVNDFQKGDIAEGYSVSREKKESFPLTVTSAQKNPTAFYLCASSIGLLNTEAFFGQGTRLTVV.

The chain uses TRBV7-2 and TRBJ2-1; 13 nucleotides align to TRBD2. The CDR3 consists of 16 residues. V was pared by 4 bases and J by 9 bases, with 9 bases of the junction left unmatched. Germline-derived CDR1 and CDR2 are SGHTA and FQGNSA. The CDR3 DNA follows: TGTGCCAGCAGCTCCCCCGGACTAGCGGGAGCGGGTGAGCAGTTCTTC. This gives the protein CASSSPGLAGAGEQFF.

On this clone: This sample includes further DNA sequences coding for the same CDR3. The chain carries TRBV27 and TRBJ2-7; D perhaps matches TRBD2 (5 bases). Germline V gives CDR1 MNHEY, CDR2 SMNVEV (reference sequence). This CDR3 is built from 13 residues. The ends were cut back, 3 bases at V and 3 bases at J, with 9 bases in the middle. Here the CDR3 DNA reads TGTGCCAGCAGTTTGGTAGGGAGCTACGAGCAGTACTTC. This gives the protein CASSLVGSYEQYF.

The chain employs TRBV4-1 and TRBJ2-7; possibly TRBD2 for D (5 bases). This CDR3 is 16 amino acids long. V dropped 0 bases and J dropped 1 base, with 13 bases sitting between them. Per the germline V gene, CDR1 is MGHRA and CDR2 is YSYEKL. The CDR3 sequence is CASSQESASISYEQYF. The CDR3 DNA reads TGCGCCAGCAGCCAAGAGTCGGCTAGCATATCCTACGAGCAGTACTTC.

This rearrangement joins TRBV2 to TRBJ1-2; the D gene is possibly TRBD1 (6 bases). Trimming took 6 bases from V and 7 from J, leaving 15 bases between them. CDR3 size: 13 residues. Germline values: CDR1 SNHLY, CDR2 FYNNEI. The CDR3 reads CASRSGQLPGYTF. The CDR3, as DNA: TGTGCCAGCAGGTCAGGACAGCTGCCTGGCTACACCTTC.

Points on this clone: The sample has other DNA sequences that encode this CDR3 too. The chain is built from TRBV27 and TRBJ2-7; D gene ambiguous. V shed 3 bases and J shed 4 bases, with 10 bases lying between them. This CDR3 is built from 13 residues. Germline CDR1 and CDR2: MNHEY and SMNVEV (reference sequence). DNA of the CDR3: TGTGCCAGCAGTTTGGCCTCGGGTTACGAGCAGTACTTC. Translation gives CASSLASGYEQYF.

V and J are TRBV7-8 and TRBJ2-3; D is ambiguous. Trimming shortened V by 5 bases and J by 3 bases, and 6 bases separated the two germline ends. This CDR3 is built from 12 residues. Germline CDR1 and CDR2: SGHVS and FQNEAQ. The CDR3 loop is CASSHKTDTQYF. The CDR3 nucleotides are TGTGCCAGCAGCCATAAAACAGATACGCAGTATTTT. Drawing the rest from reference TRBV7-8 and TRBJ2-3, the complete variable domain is GAGVSQSPRYKVAKRGQDVALRCDPISGHVSLFWYQQALGQGPEFLTYFQNEAQLDKSGLPSDRFFAERPEGSVSTLKIQRTQQEDSAVYLCASSHKTDTQYFGPGTRLTVL.

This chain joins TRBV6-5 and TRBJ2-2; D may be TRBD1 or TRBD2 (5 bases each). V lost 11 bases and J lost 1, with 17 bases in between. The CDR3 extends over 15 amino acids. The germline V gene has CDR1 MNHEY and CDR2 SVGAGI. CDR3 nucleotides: TGTGCCTCGCACTCGGGACCGGGGAACACCGGGGAGCTGTTTTTT. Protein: CASHSGPGNTGELFF.

DNA of the CDR3: TGTGCCAGTAGTATGGGCTTAGGGTATAGCAATCAGCCCCAGCATTTT. This sequence encodes CASSMGLGYSNQPQHF. This chain uses TRBV19 with TRBJ1-5; D is undetermined. Per germline, CDR1 LNHDA and CDR2 SQIVND (reference sequence). V lost 3 bases and J lost 0, with 12 bases in between. The CDR3 is made up of 16 amino acids.

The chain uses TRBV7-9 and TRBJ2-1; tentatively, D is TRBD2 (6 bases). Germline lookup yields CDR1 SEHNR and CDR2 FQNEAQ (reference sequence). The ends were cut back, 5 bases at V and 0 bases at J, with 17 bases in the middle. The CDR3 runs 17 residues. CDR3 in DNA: TGTGCCAGCAGCACTTTTACCGGGAGTTTCTCCTACAATGAGCAGTTCTTC. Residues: CASSTFTGSFSYNEQFF.

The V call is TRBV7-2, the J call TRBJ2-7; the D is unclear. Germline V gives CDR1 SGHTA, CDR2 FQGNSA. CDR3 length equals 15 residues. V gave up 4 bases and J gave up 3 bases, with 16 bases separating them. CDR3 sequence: CASSSNDNRHYEQYF. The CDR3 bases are TGTGCCAGCAGCTCCAACGACAATAGGCACTACGAGCAGTACTTC.

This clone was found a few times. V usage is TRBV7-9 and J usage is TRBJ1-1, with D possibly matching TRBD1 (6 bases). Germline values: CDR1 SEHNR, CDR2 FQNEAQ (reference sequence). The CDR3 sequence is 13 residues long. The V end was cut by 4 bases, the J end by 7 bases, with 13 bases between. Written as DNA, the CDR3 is TGTGCCAGCAGCTCTGACAGGATGGGTGAAGCTTTCTTT. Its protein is CASSSDRMGEAFF.

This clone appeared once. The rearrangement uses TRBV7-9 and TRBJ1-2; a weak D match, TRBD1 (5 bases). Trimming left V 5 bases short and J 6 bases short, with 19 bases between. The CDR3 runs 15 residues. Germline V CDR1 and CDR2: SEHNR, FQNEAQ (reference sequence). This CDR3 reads CASSGLRGREDGYTF. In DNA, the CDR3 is TGTGCCAGCAGCGGTCTTCGGGGCAGGGAGGATGGCTACACCTTC.

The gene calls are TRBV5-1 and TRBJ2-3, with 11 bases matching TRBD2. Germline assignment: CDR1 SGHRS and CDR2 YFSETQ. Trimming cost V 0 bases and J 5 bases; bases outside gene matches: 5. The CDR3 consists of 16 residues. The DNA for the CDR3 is TGCGCCAGCAGCTTGGTTCTAGCGGGAGGCATAGATACGCAGTATTTT. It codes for CASSLVLAGGIDTQYF. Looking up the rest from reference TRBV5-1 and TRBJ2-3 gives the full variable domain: KAGVTQTPRYLIKTRGQQVTLSCSPISGHRSVSWYQQTPGQGLQFLFEYFSETQRNKGNFPGRFSGRQFSNSRSEMNVSTLELGDSALYLCASSLVLAGGIDTQYFGPGTRLTVL.

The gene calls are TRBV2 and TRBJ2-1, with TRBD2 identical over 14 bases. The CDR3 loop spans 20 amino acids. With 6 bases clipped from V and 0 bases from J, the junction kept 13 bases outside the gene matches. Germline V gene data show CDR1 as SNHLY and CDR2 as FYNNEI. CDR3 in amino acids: CASSLTRLAGGPSSYNEQFF. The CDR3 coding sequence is TGTGCCAGCAGCCTGACCCGACTAGCGGGAGGGCCCAGCTCCTACAATGAGCAGTTCTTC.